The 29 T cell receptor beta chains in this list originate from one sample, sequenced in a study of shared clonotypes between healthy human individuals. The protocol was immunoSEQ multiplex PCR, while the TCRdb copy is restricted to in-frame clones and leaves out a portion. The table has approximately 510,000 clones, more than 65% seen once. Sequenced: PBMCs. The receptors here all came from a woman aged 40-49 years in good health. Some clones in this sample may be carry-over from other donors' samples.

This chain connects TRBV5-6 to TRBJ1-2; unclear D gene. The CDR3 consists of 12 residues. Trimming stripped 7 bases from V and 7 bases from J, with 14 bases between. Germline V gene data show CDR1 as SGHDT and CDR2 as YYEEEE. This CDR3 reads CASGQRKSGYTF. The CDR3 bases are TGTGCCAGCGGCCAAAGGAAATCTGGCTACACCTTC. The full variable domain, with the rest looked up from reference TRBV5-6 and TRBJ1-2, is DAGVTQSPTHLIKTRGQQVTLRCSPKSGHDTVSWYQQALGQGPQFIFQYYEEEERQRGNFPDRFSGHQFPNYSSELNVNALLLGDSALYLCASGQRKSGYTFGSGTRLTVV.

The V gene is TRBV10-3, the J gene TRBJ2-1, with TRBD2 identical over 11 bases. The CDR3 sequence is 17 residues long. V lost 6 bases to trimming and J lost 6 bases; unmatched junction nucleotides: 13. Germline-derived CDR1 and CDR2 are ENHRY and SYGVKD. This CDR3 reads CAIRTGVAGGPGNEQFF. For the CDR3, the DNA is TGTGCCATCAGGACGGGGGTAGCGGGAGGGCCGGGCAATGAGCAGTTCTTC.

The chain uses TRBV30 and TRBJ1-2, with 7 bases lining up with TRBD1. This CDR3 region has 13 residues. Germline assignment: CDR1 GTSNPN and CDR2 SVGIG (reference sequence). The J segment lost 7 bases and the V segment lost 2 bases, leaving 7 bases of the junction unmatched. CDR3 DNA: TGTGCCTGGAGTAGGGGGCCTGGTCCTGGCTACACCTTC. Its translation is CAWSRGPGPGYTF.

The genes are TRBV18 and TRBJ1-5, with 7 bases identical to TRBD1. The CDR3 contains 13 residues. J gave up 6 bases and V 6 bases, and 5 bases lay outside the gene matches. Germline CDR1 reads KGHSH; CDR2 reads LQKENI. CDR3 residues: CASSLDRAQPQHF. CDR3 bases: TGTGCCAGCTCCCTAGACAGGGCTCAGCCCCAGCATTTT.

The chain couples TRBV19 to TRBJ2-2, with D possibly TRBD1 on 6 matching bases. The germline CDR1 and CDR2 sequences are LNHDA and SQIVND (reference sequence). This CDR3 region has 14 residues. The V gene lost 8 bases and the J gene lost 4 bases, with 14 bases spanning the gap. Here the CDR3 reads CASRLQGTTGELFF. The DNA for the CDR3 is TGTGCCAGTCGACTACAGGGTACCACCGGGGAGCTGTTTTTT.

The chain is built from TRBV5-4 and TRBJ2-1; D gene uncertain. Between the trimmed V and J ends, which lost 0 bases and 13 bases, there was a span of 11 bases. The germline gives CDR1 SGHNT, CDR2 YYREEE (reference sequence). The CDR3 has 12 residues. As DNA, the CDR3 is TGTGCCAGCAGCTTGGACTATCGGGTCCAGTTCTTC. It encodes CASSLDYRVQFF.

The chain carries TRBV19 and TRBJ1-5, with D tentatively TRBD1 (5 bases). This CDR3 region has 14 residues. Between the trimmed V and J ends, which lost 4 bases and 4 bases, there was a span of 11 bases. Germline assignment: CDR1 LNHDA and CDR2 SQIVND (reference sequence). The CDR3 is CASSRSGQNQPQHF. The DNA for the CDR3 is TGTGCCAGTAGTAGGTCAGGACAAAATCAGCCCCAGCATTTT.

The rearrangement uses TRBV7-9 and TRBJ1-4; D not resolved. CDR3 length: 14 residues. V lost 7 bases, J lost 4 bases, and 13 bases lay in between. Germline V CDR1 and CDR2: SEHNR, FQNEAQ (reference sequence). CDR3 sequence (DNA): TGTGCCAGCACCCCGGAGAATCATAATGAAAAACTGTTTTTT. Its translation: CASTPENHNEKLFF.

The CDR3 is CASSGVGGPLGYTF. CDR3 in DNA: TGTGCCAGCAGCGGAGTGGGGGGACCTCTTGGCTACACCTTC. The chain is built from TRBV7-9 and TRBJ1-2, with D possibly matching TRBD1 (5 bases). V shed 5 bases and J shed 7 bases, with 17 bases lying between them. This CDR3 spans 14 amino acids. Germline CDR1 SEHNR, CDR2 FQNEAQ (reference sequence).

The rearrangement uses TRBV25-1 and TRBJ1-2, with 9 positions matching TRBD1. Trimming removed 3 bases from V and 7 bases from J; junction bases left unmatched: 9. Looked up from germline, CDR1 is MGHDK and CDR2 is SYGVNS. The CDR3 extends over 15 amino acids. The CDR3 reads CASSEDRGNRRGYTF. The CDR3, as DNA: TGTGCCAGCAGTGAGGACAGGGGTAATCGGCGTGGCTACACCTTC.

This clone was found a few times. The chain combines TRBV9 with TRBJ1-1; D is possibly TRBD1 (5 bases). Deletions cut 3 bases from V and 10 bases from J, with 10 bases between. CDR3 length equals 11 residues. Germline lookup yields CDR1 SGDLS and CDR2 YYNGEE. The CDR3 region is CASSAGRGAFF. The CDR3 DNA reads TGTGCCAGCAGCGCTGGAAGGGGAGCTTTCTTT.

The CDR3 region has the DNA TGTGCCAGCAGCTTATACACGCTAGCGGGAGGGAACAATGAGCAGTTCTTC. This translates into CASSLYTLAGGNNEQFF. The genes are TRBV11-3 and TRBJ2-1, with 12 bases lining up with TRBD2. Losses at the gene ends were 2 bases for V and 5 bases for J; bases not matched to a gene: 7. This CDR3 has 17 amino acids. Germline values: CDR1 SGHNT, CDR2 YENEEA.

The chain combines TRBV28 with TRBJ1-4; the D is unclear. With 3 bases removed from V and 6 bases from J, the gap between germline ends came to 14 bases. The CDR3 spans 15 residues. The V gene's germline CDR1 is MDHEN and CDR2 SYDVKM. CDR3 in amino acids: CASSLDRQTDEKLFF. The DNA of the CDR3 is TGTGCCAGCAGTTTGGATCGGCAGACTGATGAAAAACTGTTTTTT.

This clone was seen more than once but under ten times. The chain joins TRBV7-9 to TRBJ1-1; D uncertain. V lost 2 bases and J lost 10, with 14 bases in between. The CDR3 length is 13 residues. Per the germline V gene, CDR1 is SEHNR and CDR2 is FQNEAQ (reference sequence). CDR3 protein: CASSLLGLERAFF. The CDR3, as DNA: TGTGCCAGCAGCTTACTCGGTCTGGAGAGAGCTTTCTTT. Full variable domain (rest looked up from reference TRBV7-9 and TRBJ1-1): DTGVSQNPRHKITKRGQNVTFRCDPISEHNRLYWYRQTLGQGPEFLTYFQNEAQLEKSRLLSDRFSAERPKGSFSTLEIQRTEQGDSAMYLCASSLLGLERAFFGQGTRLTVV.

The V and J genes are TRBV4-3 and TRBJ2-1; 10 bases fit TRBD2. V gave up 4 bases and J gave up 7 bases; unmatched junction bases: 10. Germline V CDR1 and CDR2: LGHNA, YSLEER. This CDR3 has 16 amino acids. CDR3 in amino acids: CASSRDRPGLANEQFF. CDR3 sequence (DNA): TGCGCCAGCAGCCGTGACAGACCGGGACTAGCGAATGAGCAGTTCTTC.

This rearrangement joins TRBV13 to TRBJ2-3; 11 positions agree with TRBD1. V dropped 5 bases and J dropped 4; count of bases not matched to a gene: 17. Germline loops: CDR1 PRHDT, CDR2 FYEKMQ (reference sequence). This CDR3 is built from 19 residues. Written as DNA, the CDR3 is TGTGCCAGCAGCCACCGGGACAGGGGGACTCAAACCCACCCAGATACGCAGTATTTT. The encoded protein is CASSHRDRGTQTHPDTQYF.

The rearrangement links TRBV5-4 to TRBJ2-1, with TRBD1 matching 8 bases. V was clipped by 3 bases and J by 6 bases; unmatched bases: 2. Germline CDR1 is SGHNT and CDR2 is YYREEE (reference sequence). CDR3 size: 13 residues. The CDR3 coding sequence is TGTGCCAGCAGCTCCGGACAGGGCAATGAGCAGTTCTTC. Translating gives CASSSGQGNEQFF. The full variable domain, rest sourced from reference TRBV5-4 and TRBJ2-1, is ETGVTQSPTHLIKTRGQQVTLRCSSQSGHNTVSWYQQALGQGPQFIFQYYREEENGRGNFPPRFSGLQFPNYSSELNVNALELDDSALYLCASSSGQGNEQFFGPGTRLTVL.

This chain uses TRBV5-1 with TRBJ2-6, with D perhaps matching TRBD1 (6 bases). Germline V gene data show CDR1 as SGHRS and CDR2 as YFSETQ. V gave up 4 bases and J gave up 2 bases, with 19 bases separating them. This CDR3 contains 18 residues. The CDR3 nucleotides are TGCGCCAGCAGCGTAGGGGGATACAGGGTTCCTGGGGCCAACGTCCTGACTTTC. This encodes CASSVGGYRVPGANVLTF.

V usage is TRBV4-1 and J usage is TRBJ1-2; 9 nucleotides align to TRBD1. The CDR3 is made up of 15 amino acids. Germline CDR1 MGHRA, CDR2 YSYEKL. The junction had 10 bases not matched to a gene; V was cut back by 4 bases and J by 7 bases. The CDR3 DNA is TGCGCCAGCAGCCTCCTGAATGGGACAGGGTCTGGCTACACCTTC. Translating it yields CASSLLNGTGSGYTF.

V is TRBV2 and J is TRBJ1-5; D may be TRBD1 (5 bases). V dropped 4 bases and J dropped 5 bases, with 15 bases sitting between them. Germline loops: CDR1 SNHLY, CDR2 FYNNEI. This CDR3 comprises 15 residues. The CDR3 is CASSVGSGEYQPQHF. Written as DNA, the CDR3 is TGTGCCAGCAGTGTGGGCTCGGGGGAGTATCAGCCCCAGCATTTT. Full variable domain (rest looked up from reference TRBV2 and TRBJ1-5): EPEVTQTPSHQVTQMGQEVILRCVPISNHLYFYWYRQILGQKVEFLVSFYNNEISEKSEIFDDQFSVERPDGSNFTLKIRSTKLEDSAMYFCASSVGSGEYQPQHFGDGTRLSIL.

This rearrangement joins TRBV7-9 to TRBJ2-1; 13 bases match TRBD2. Germline CDR1 reads SEHNR; CDR2 reads FQNEAQ (reference sequence). The CDR3 totals 18 residues. V was clipped by 5 bases and J by 3 bases; unmatched bases: 10. CDR3: CASSQAPGLAGNYNEQFF. The CDR3 DNA reads TGTGCCAGCAGCCAAGCTCCGGGACTAGCGGGGAACTACAATGAGCAGTTCTTC.

The rearrangement joins TRBV7-2 to TRBJ2-1, with TRBD2 identical over 7 bases. Trimming removed 0 bases from V and 12 bases from J; junction bases left unmatched: 5. The germline V gene has CDR1 SGHTA and CDR2 FQGNSA. The CDR3 is 13 amino acids. The CDR3 reads CASSLAGGRWQFF. CDR3 DNA sequence: TGTGCCAGCAGCTTAGCGGGAGGGAGGTGGCAGTTCTTC. Filled out from reference TRBV7-2 and TRBJ2-1, the complete variable domain reads GAGVSQSPSNKVTEKGKDVELRCDPISGHTALYWYRQSLGQGLEFLIYFQGNSAPDKSGLPSDRFSAERTGGSVSTLTIQRTQQEDSAVYLCASSLAGGRWQFFGPGTRLTVL.

The gene calls are TRBV9 and TRBJ2-6, with D uncertain. The V end was cut by 2 bases, the J end by 0 bases, with 15 bases between. The germline CDR1 and CDR2 sequences are SGDLS and YYNGEE. The CDR3 covers 18 residues. This CDR3 is CASSVLSGPRSGANVLTF. In nucleotides, the CDR3 is TGTGCCAGCAGCGTCCTTTCCGGACCCCGCTCTGGGGCCAACGTCCTGACTTTC. The whole variable domain, filled in from reference TRBV9 and TRBJ2-6, reads DSGVTQTPKHLITATGQRVTLRCSPRSGDLSVYWYQQSLDQGLQFLIQYYNGEERAKGNILERFSAQQFPDLHSELNLSSLELGDSALYFCASSVLSGPRSGANVLTFGAGSRLTVL.

The chain is built from TRBV18 and TRBJ2-1; 8 bases agree with TRBD1. Germline lookup yields CDR1 KGHSH and CDR2 LQKENI. The J segment lost 7 bases and the V segment lost 3 bases, leaving 17 bases of the junction unmatched. The CDR3 is made up of 18 amino acids. CDR3 sequence reads: CASSPHLPGQDLWNEQFF. CDR3 bases: TGTGCCAGCTCACCTCATCTCCCGGGACAGGATTTGTGGAATGAGCAGTTCTTC.

The chain uses TRBV7-9 and TRBJ1-4, with D maybe TRBD1 (5 bases). Trimming shortened V by 1 base and J by 5 bases, and 11 bases separated the two germline ends. The germline V gene has CDR1 SEHNR and CDR2 FQNEAQ (reference sequence). This CDR3 region has 15 residues. The CDR3: CASSLDTGANEKLFF. The CDR3 coding sequence is TGTGCCAGCAGCTTAGACACAGGAGCAAATGAAAAACTGTTTTTT.

Only a few counts were recorded for this clone. The V and J genes are TRBV13 and TRBJ2-2, with D hard to call. Trimming removed 2 bases from V and 0 bases from J, with 4 bases in between. The CDR3 covers 14 residues. Germline V CDR1 and CDR2: PRHDT, FYEKMQ (reference sequence). The CDR3 DNA reads as TGTGCCAGCAGCTTACAGGCGAACACCGGGGAGCTGTTTTTT. As protein: CASSLQANTGELFF.

The sample holds a few counts of this clone. The chain combines TRBV7-8 with TRBJ2-7; possible D gene TRBD1, 6 bases. The CDR3 loop spans 14 amino acids. V was clipped by 4 bases and J by 3 bases, with 13 bases between them. Germline V gene data show CDR1 as SGHVS and CDR2 as FQNEAQ. CDR3 DNA sequence: TGTGCCAGCAGCTACGCCTCCAGGGGCTACGAGCAGTACTTC. It encodes CASSYASRGYEQYF.

As concerns this clone: One base away lies a much larger clone, so this may be a sequencing read error. The rearrangement links TRBV4-1 to TRBJ2-1; TRBD2 matches at 10 bases. Looked up from germline, CDR1 is MGHRA and CDR2 is YSYEKL. The CDR3 runs to 15 residues. CDR3 loop: CASGQPLAGAGEQFF. In DNA form, the CDR3 reads TGCGCCAGCGGCCAGCCCCTAGCGGGAGCCGGTGAGCAGTTCTTC.

This clone was detected only once. This sequence joins TRBV19 and TRBJ2-7; TRBD1 matches 7 bases. Germline V CDR1 and CDR2: LNHDA, SQIVND (reference sequence). J gave up 0 bases and V 1 base, and 3 bases lay outside the gene matches. The CDR3 loop spans 15 amino acids. DNA of the CDR3: TGTGCCAGTAGTATAGGTCACAGGGGCTCCTACGAGCAGTACTTC. Its protein is CASSIGHRGSYEQYF.